Below, 10 T cell receptor beta chains from the same sample are listed, as sequenced in a study of cytomegalovirus exposure and HLA in healthy donors. Amplification used 60 Vbeta primers and 13 Jbeta primers. Clones were sequenced by immunoSEQ multiplex PCR, and TCRdb holds only the in-frame ones, with some missing. Among about 210,000 clones, approximately 79% were seen once, and the ten largest hold 1.5% to 2%. What was sequenced was PBMCs. These receptors all come from a male donor in good health and CMV-seronegative.

V usage is TRBV6-5 and J usage is TRBJ1-6, with a weak D call TRBD1 (5 bases). V lost 5 bases and J 11 bases, leaving 10 bases between the germline ends. Germline values: CDR1 MNHEY, CDR2 SVGAGI. The CDR3 covers 12 residues. CDR3 coding DNA: TGTGCCAGCAGTCTTCGGGGGGCACCCCTCCACTTT. Protein sequence: CASSLRGAPLHF.

The chain recombines TRBV5-6 with TRBJ2-1, with D possibly TRBD1 on 6 matching bases. Trimming pared 6 bases from V and 3 bases from J, leaving 25 bases between. The CDR3 has 18 residues. Germline CDR1 is SGHDT and CDR2 is YYEEEE. CDR3 sequence reads: CASILGAGGDPIYNEQFF. CDR3 DNA sequence: TGTGCCAGCATCCTGGGGGCTGGGGGCGACCCCATCTACAATGAGCAGTTCTTC.

The count of this clone is one. This rearrangement joins TRBV30 to TRBJ2-7, with TRBD1 as a possible D gene (6 bases). Germline values: CDR1 GTSNPN, CDR2 SVGIG (reference sequence). Deletions cut 0 bases from V and 1 base from J, with 10 bases between. The CDR3 runs 14 residues. The CDR3 protein is CAWSVQGISYEQYF. The CDR3 DNA reads TGTGCCTGGAGTGTTCAGGGGATTTCCTACGAGCAGTACTTC.

V and J are TRBV21-1 and TRBJ2-3; the table calls TRBD2, which could not be checked here. TRBV21-1 is listed as a pseudogene. CDR3 length: 16 residues. The CDR3 loop is CASSKVSQTSTDTQYF. The CDR3 nucleotides are TGTGCCAGCAGCAAAGTGAGCCAGACTAGCACAGATACGCAGTATTTT.

This chain joins TRBV5-1 and TRBJ1-1; D might be TRBD1 (5 bases). Trimming shortened V by 2 bases and J by 1 base, and 6 bases separated the two germline ends. Germline V gives CDR1 SGHRS, CDR2 YFSETQ. CDR3 length: 13 amino acids. The CDR3 here is CASSFTGNTEAFF. CDR3 DNA: TGCGCCAGCAGCTTCACAGGGAACACTGAAGCTTTCTTT.

This clone was observed a single time. CDR3 region: CASSFPSRGGKDGYTF. The CDR3 DNA sequence: TGTGCCAGCAGTTTTCCGAGCCGGGGGGGGAAGGATGGCTACACCTTC. The chain combines TRBV28 with TRBJ1-2; tentatively, D is TRBD1 (5 bases). This CDR3 spans 16 amino acids. CDR1 MDHEN and CDR2 SYDVKM come from the germline V gene. Trimming left V 3 bases short and J 6 bases short, with 20 bases between.

This clone appeared once. The chain recombines TRBV18 with TRBJ2-5; 11 positions match TRBD2. Germline V gene data show CDR1 as KGHSH and CDR2 as LQKENI. Trimming at V came to 3 bases and at J to 0 bases, leaving 3 bases not matched to a gene. The CDR3 consists of 16 residues. The CDR3 region is CASSPPSGRHQETQYF. The CDR3 nucleotides read TGTGCCAGCTCACCCCCTAGCGGGAGGCACCAAGAGACCCAGTACTTC.

V usage is TRBV27 and J usage is TRBJ2-7; D possibly corresponds to TRBD1 (6 bases). The V and J ends lost 9 bases and 0 bases respectively, with 12 bases between them. CDR1 MNHEY and CDR2 SMNVEV come from the germline V gene (reference sequence). This CDR3 has 13 amino acids. CDR3 DNA sequence: TGTGCCAGTCAGGACAGTATCTCCTACGAGCAGTACTTC. This sequence encodes CASQDSISYEQYF.

This clone has a single count. The CDR3 nucleotides read TGTGCCAGCAGTTACTTCTTACAGGGTAGCGCTGAAGCTTTCTTT. Residues: CASSYFLQGSAEAFF. The V and J genes are TRBV6-6 and TRBJ1-1, with D perhaps TRBD1 (6 bases). Germline V gives CDR1 MNHNY, CDR2 SVGAGI (reference sequence). There are 15 residues in the CDR3. Trimming left V 1 base short and J 6 bases short, with 15 bases between.

The chain carries TRBV6-5 and TRBJ1-6; D unresolved. The CDR3 is 15 amino acids. CDR1 and CDR2 from the germline V gene are MNHEY and SVGAGI. Trimming removed 6 bases at V and 3 bases at J, with 12 bases between. For the CDR3, the DNA is TGTGCCAGCAGGAGGTCAGCGGACTATAATTCACCCCTCCACTTT. This translates into CASRRSADYNSPLHF.